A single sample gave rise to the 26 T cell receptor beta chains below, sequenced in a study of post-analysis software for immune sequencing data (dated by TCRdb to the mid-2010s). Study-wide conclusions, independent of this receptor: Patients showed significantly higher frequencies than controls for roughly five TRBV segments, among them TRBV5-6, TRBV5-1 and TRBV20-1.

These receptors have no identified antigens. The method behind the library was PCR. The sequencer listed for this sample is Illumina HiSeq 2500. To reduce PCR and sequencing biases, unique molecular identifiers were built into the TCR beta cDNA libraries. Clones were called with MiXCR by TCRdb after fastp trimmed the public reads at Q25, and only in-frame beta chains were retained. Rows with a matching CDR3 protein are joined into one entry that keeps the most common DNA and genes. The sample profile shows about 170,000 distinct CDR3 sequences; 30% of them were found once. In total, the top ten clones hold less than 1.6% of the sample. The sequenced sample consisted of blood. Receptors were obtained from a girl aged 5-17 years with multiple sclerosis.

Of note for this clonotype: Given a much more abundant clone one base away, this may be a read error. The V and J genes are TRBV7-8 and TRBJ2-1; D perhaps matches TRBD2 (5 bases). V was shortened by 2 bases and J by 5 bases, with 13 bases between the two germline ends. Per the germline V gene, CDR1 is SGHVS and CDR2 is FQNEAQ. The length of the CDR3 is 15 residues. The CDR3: CASSLRLSADNEQFF. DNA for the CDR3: TGTGCCAGCAGCTTAAGACTATCAGCGGACAATGAGCAGTTCTTC.

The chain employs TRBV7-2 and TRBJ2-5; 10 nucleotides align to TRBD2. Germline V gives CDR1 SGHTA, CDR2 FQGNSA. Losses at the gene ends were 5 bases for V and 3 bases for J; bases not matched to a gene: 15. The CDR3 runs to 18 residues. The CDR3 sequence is CASSLQGARTSGKETQYF. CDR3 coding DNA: TGTGCCAGCAGCCTCCAGGGGGCCAGGACTAGCGGAAAAGAGACCCAGTACTTC.

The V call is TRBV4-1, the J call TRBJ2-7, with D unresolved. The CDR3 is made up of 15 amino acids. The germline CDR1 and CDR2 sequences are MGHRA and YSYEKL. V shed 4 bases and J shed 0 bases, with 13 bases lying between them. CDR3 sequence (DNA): TGCGCCAGCAGCCTAAGAGAGGAAAGCTCCTACGAGCAGTACTTC. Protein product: CASSLREESSYEQYF.

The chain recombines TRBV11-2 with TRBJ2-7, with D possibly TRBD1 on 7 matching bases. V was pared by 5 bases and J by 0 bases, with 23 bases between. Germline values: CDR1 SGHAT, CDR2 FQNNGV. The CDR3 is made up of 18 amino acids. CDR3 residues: CASSPGGILAGSSYEQYF. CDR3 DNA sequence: TGTGCCAGCAGCCCAGGGGGGATCTTGGCGGGGAGCTCCTACGAGCAGTACTTC.

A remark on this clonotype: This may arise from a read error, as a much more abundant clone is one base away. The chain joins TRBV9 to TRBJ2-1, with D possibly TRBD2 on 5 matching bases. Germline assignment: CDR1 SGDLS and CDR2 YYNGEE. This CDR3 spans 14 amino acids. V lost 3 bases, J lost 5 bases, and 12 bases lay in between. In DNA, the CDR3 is TGTGCCAGCAGCGCCAACCCCGGGGACAATGAGCAGTTCTTC. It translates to CASSANPGDNEQFF.

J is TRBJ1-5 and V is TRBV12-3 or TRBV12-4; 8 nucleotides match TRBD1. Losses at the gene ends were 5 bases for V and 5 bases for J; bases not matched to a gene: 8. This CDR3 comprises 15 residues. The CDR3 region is CASSLRTGLYQPQHF. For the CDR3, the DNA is TGTGCCAGCAGTCTGAGGACAGGGTTATATCAGCCCCAGCATTTT.

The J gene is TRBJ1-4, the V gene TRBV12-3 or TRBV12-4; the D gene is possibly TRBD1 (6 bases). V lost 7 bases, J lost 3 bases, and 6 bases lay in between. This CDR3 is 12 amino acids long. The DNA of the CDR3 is TGTGCCAGCAACAGGGCTAATGAAAAACTGTTTTTT. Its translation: CASNRANEKLFF.

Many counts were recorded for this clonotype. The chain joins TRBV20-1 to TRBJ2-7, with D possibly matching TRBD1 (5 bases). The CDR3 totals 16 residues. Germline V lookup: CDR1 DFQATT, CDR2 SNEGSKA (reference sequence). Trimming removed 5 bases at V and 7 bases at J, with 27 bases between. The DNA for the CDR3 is TGCAGTGCTCCAGGTGGGGCGGCTTCAGGATTCGGGGAGCAGTACTTC. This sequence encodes CSAPGGAASGFGEQYF.

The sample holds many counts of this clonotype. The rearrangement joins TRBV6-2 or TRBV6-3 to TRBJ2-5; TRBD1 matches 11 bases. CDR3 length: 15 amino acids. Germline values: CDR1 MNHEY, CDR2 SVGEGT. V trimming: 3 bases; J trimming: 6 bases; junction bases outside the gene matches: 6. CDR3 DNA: TGTGCCAGCAGTTATTCCCGGGACAGGGGGAAGACCCAGTACTTC. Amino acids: CASSYSRDRGKTQYF.

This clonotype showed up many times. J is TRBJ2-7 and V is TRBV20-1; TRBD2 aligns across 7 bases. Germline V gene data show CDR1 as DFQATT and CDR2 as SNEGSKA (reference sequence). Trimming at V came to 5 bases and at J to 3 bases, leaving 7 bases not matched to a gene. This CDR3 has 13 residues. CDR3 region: CSAPRLADYEQYF. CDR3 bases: TGCAGTGCTCCCCGGCTAGCGGACTACGAGCAGTACTTC.

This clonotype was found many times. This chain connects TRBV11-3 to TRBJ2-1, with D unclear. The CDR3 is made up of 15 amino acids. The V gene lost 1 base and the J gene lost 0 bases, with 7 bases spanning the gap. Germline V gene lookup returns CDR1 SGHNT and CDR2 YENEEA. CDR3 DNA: TGTGCCAGCAGCTTAGGCCTTCTCTCCTACAATGAGCAGTTCTTC. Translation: CASSLGLLSYNEQFF.

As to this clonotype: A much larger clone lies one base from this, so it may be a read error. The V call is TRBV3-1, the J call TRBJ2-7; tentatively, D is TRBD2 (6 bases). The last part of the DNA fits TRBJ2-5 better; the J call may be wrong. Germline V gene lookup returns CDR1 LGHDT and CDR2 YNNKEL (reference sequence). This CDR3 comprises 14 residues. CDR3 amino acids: CASSQQVQEGTQYF. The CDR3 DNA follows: TGTGCCAGCAGCCAGCAAGTACAGGAGGGGACCCAGTACTTC.

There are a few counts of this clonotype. The CDR3 sequence: CASSLGTQYQPQHF. CDR3 DNA: TGCGCCAGCAGCTTGGGGACACAATATCAGCCCCAGCATTTT. The chain combines TRBV5-1 with TRBJ1-5; the D gene is possibly TRBD1 (5 bases). CDR3 length: 14 residues. Germline V CDR1 and CDR2: SGHRS, YFSETQ. V was trimmed by 0 bases and J by 5 bases, leaving 9 bases between them.

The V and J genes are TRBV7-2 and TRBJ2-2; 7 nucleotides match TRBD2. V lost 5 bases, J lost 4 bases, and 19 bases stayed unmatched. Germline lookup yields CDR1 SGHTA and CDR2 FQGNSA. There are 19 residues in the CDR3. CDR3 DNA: TGTGCCAGCAGCCCCCTCCGCGGGGGAGGCCTCGACCTCACCGGGGAGCTGTTTTTT. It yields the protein CASSPLRGGGLDLTGELFF.

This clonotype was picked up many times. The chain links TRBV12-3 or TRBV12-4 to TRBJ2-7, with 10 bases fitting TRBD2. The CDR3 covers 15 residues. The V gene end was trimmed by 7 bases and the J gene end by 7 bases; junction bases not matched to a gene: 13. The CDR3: CASTLSSGSLLEQYF. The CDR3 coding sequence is TGTGCCAGCACCCTCTCTAGCGGGAGTTTATTAGAGCAGTACTTC.

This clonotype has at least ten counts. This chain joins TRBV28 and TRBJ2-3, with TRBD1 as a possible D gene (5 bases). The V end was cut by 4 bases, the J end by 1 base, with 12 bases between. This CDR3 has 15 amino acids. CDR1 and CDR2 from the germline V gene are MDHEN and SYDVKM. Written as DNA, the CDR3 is TGTGCCAGCAGTTCCCAGGGAACCCGCACAGATACGCAGTATTTT. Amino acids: CASSSQGTRTDTQYF. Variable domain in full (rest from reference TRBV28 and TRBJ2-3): DVKVTQSSRYLVKRTGEKVFLECVQDMDHENMFWYRQDPGLGLRLIYFSYDVKMKEKGDIPEGYSVSREKKERFSLILESASTNQTSMYLCASSSQGTRTDTQYFGPGTRLTVL.

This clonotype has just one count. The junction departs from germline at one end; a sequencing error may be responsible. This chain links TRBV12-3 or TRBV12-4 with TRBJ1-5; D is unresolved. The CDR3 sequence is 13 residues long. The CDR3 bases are TGTGCCGGCAGTTTTTTTGGCAATCAGCCCCAGCATTTT. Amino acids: CAGSFFGNQPQHF.

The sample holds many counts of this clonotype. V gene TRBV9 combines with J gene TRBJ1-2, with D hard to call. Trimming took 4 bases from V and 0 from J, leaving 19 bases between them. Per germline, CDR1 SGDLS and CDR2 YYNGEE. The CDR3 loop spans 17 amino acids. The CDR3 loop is CASSPRPDTAANYGYTF. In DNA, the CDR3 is TGTGCCAGCAGCCCCAGGCCCGATACTGCGGCTAACTATGGCTACACCTTC.

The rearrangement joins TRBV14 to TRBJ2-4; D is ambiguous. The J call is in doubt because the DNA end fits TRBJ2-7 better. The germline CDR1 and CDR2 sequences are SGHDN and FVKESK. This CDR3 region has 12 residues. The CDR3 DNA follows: TGTGCCAGCAGCCGAATGGGCTACGAGCAGTACTTC. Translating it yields CASSRMGYEQYF.

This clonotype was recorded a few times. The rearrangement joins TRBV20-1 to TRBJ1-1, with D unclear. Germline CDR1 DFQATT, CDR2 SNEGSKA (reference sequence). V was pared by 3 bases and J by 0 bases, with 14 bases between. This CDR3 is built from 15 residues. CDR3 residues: CSASSSQRLNTEAFF. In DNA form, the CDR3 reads TGCAGTGCTAGCTCCTCACAGAGATTGAACACTGAAGCTTTCTTT.

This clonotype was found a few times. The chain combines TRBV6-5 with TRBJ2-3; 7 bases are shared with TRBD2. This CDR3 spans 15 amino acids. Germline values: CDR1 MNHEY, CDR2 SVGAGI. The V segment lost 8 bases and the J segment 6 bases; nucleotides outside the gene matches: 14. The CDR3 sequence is CASGGERDLIDTQYF. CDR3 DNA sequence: TGTGCCAGCGGTGGGGAGCGGGACCTGATCGATACGCAGTATTTT.

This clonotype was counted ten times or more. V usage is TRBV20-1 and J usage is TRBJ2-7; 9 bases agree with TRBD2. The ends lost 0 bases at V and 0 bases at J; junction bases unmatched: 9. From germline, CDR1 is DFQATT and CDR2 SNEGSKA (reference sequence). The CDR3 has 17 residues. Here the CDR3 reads CSARDHTSGSTSYEQYF. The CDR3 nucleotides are TGCAGTGCTAGAGATCACACTAGCGGGTCTACCTCCTACGAGCAGTACTTC.

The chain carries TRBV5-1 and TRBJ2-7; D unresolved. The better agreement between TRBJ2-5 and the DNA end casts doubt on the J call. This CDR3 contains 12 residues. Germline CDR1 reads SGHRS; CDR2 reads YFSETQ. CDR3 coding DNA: TGCGCCAGCAGTCAAAAAGGAGAGACCCAGTACTTC. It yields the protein CASSQKGETQYF.

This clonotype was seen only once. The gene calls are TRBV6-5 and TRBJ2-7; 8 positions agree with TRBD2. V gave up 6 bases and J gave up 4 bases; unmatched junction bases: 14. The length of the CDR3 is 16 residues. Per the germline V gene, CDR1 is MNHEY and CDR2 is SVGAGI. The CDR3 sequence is CASSPRTGGGGYEQYF. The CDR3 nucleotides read TGTGCCAGCAGCCCCCGAACGGGGGGCGGGGGGTACGAGCAGTACTTC.

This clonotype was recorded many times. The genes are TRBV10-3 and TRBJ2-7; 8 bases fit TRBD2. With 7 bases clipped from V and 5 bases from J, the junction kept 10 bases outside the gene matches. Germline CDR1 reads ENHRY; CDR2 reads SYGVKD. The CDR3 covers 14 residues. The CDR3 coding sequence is TGTGCCATCACCAGAGGGCTAGCGGGTGACGAGCAGTACTTC. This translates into CAITRGLAGDEQYF.

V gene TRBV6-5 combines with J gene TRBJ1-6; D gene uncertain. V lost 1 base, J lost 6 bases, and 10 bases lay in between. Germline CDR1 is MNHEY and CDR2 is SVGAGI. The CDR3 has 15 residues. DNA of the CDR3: TGTGCCAGCAGTTACTTCCAATTATCTAATTCACCCCTCCACTTT. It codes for CASSYFQLSNSPLHF.